This T cell receptor (beta chain) appears in the sequencing data of a study of regulatory T cells in long-lasting Graves disease. Looking at the study overall: Persistent Graves' disease meant over 5 years of antithyroid drugs with positive TSH receptor antibodies.

Arm-PCR of CDR3 regions and iRepertoire HTBI primers were the basis on which TCR beta libraries were built. TCRdb itself ran the multiplex PCR reads through MiXCR, one entry per CDR3 protein. This repertoire shows 700,000 or so distinct CDR3 sequences, 30% found once; its top ten account for under 50%. On this clonotype itself: Its specificity is not known.

The germline V gene has CDR1 MNHNS and CDR2 SASEGT. V shed 6 bases, J shed 1 base, and the junction held 6 bases outside the gene matches. The CDR3 length is 14 residues. Time point specified: persistent/refractory GD, antithyroid drugs over 5 years with positive TRAb. From PBMCs, RNA was extracted and then used to make the TCR library. Study-level points and caveats: Persistent Graves' patients showed less TCR diversity than newly diagnosed patients showed. The study found TRBV28, TRBJ1-2 and TRBJ2-5 favored in persistent disease.

The source is a female donor with Graves disease. This specimen was peripheral blood mononuclear cells (PBMCs), taken when the disease was refractory, from a patient treated with antithyroid drugs. The rearrangement joins TRBV6-1 to TRBJ2-7; 7 bases align to TRBD1. The CDR3 region has the DNA TGTGCCAGCAGGGAACCGGACAGGTCCTACGAGCAGTACTTC. The encoded protein is CASREPDRSYEQYF.